Given below is one TCR beta chain in context. A junction end diverges from the germline sequence, so it may reflect a read error. Germline lookup yields CDR1 SEHNR and CDR2 FQNEAQ (reference sequence). CDR3 length: 16 residues. Sample donors were healthy Caucasian individuals that came from Russia, aged roughly 6 to 100. Each individual donor underwent a draw of approximately 9.6 milliliters of peripheral blood. The total RNA that was extracted per sample amounted to at least 5.5 micrograms. This entry comes from a study of blood T cells in healthy people across ages. Then a second PCR, running roughly 7 to 11 cycles, was carried out with a sample-barcoded 5' primer and a J-beta primer mix. Each CDR3 protein is one row after TCRdb ran MiXCR on the 5' RACE reads. Counted here are 850,000 to 1,000,000 distinct CDR3 sequences, roughly 48% occurring once; the ten biggest clones make up roughly 12%.

The chain links TRBV7-9 to TRBJ2-5; TRBD1 aligns across 7 bases. The J call is in doubt because the DNA end fits TRBJ2-7 better. Sequenced: blood. This clonotype was sampled from a young man in good health. In DNA form, the CDR3 reads TGTGCCGGCAGCTTAGCGCCCGGGACAGCAGTTTACGAGCAGTACTTC. It is translated as CAGSLAPGTAVYEQYF.